This TCR beta chain was obtained from a study of prognosis after radiotherapy for stage I lung cancer. About the research overall: It was considered that all non-small cell lung cancer patients were medically inoperable. Study findings and constraints: Reduced Shannon entropy following stereotactic body radiation therapy was recorded in patients who developed distant metastases.

Genomic DNA provided the template from which TCR beta CDR3 was amplified by two-round multiplex PCR. The first PCR round targeted every TRBV and TRBJ gene with specific primers. Second-round PCR employed universal primers. TCRdb reprocessed the multiplex PCR reads via MiXCR and lists one record per CDR3 protein. The top ten hold roughly 43% of the sample, which has roughly 18,000 distinct CDR3 sequences, 44% seen once. There are many counts of this clonotype. The antigen is unknown. The CDR3 length is 16 residues. V lost 3 bases and J lost 4; bases outside the gene matches: 5. Collection of peripheral blood, in a volume of 5 to 7.5 milliliters, was performed at each of two time points.

This chain connects TRBV12-3 or TRBV12-4 to TRBJ2-2, with TRBD1 matching over 10 bases. The TCR was taken from a donor at least 50 years old with non-small cell lung cancer. Sequencing was performed on PBMCs, taken before or after stereotactic body radiation therapy (not recorded which). The CDR3 DNA sequence: TGTGCCAGCAGTTTCCCGGACAGGGGGGGCACCGGGGAGCTGTTTTTT. It yields the protein CASSFPDRGGTGELFF.